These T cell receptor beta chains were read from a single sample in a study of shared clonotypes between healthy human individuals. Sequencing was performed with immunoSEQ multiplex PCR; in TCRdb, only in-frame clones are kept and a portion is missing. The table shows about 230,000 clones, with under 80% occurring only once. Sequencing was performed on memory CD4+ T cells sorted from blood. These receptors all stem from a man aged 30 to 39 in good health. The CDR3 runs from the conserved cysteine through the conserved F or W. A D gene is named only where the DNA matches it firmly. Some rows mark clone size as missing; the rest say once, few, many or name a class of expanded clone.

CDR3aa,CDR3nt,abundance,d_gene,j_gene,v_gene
CASSGAGGSRNQPQHF,TGTGCCAGCAGTGGGGCCGGGGGGAGCCGGAATCAGCCCCAGCATTTT,once,NA,TRBJ1-5,TRBV6-1
CASSRDNNYGYTF,TGCGCCAGCAGCCGGGACAATAACTATGGCTACACCTTC,NA,NA,TRBJ1-2,TRBV5-1
CASSPPGNQPQHF,TGTGCCAGCAGCCCCCCGGGCAATCAGCCCCAGCATTTT,few,NA,TRBJ1-5,TRBV4-2
CASSFGKLAGEDGELFF,TGTGCCAGCAGCTTCGGGAAACTAGCGGGAGAGGACGGGGAGCTGTTTTTT,NA,TRBD2,TRBJ2-2,TRBV7-9
CASSSTRDNEQFF,TGTGCCAGCAGCTCAACCAGAGACAATGAGCAGTTCTTC,once,NA,TRBJ2-1,TRBV7-8
CASNLDQVYGYTF,TGTGCCAGCAACCTCGACCAGGTCTATGGCTACACCTTC,NA,NA,TRBJ1-2,TRBV5-6
CASSVEPQVVTGELFF,TGTGCCAGCAGCGTAGAGCCTCAGGTGGTTACCGGGGAGCTGTTTTTT,NA,NA,TRBJ2-2,TRBV9
CASSPTFGGQYF,TGTGCCAGTAGTCCGACTTTCGGCGGGCAGTACTTC,many,NA,TRBJ2-7,TRBV19
CARSLVEGTTDTQYF,TGTGCCAGAAGCTTGGTGGAGGGGACCACAGATACGCAGTATTTT,few,NA,TRBJ2-3,TRBV5-3
CASSLALTTGELFF,TGCGCCAGCAGCTTGGCCTTGACGACAGGGGAGCTGTTTTTT,once,NA,TRBJ2-2,TRBV5-1
CASSFDLAEQFF,TGTGCCAGCAGCTTCGATTTGGCAGAACAGTTCTTC,once,NA,TRBJ2-1,TRBV7-2
CASSSAGLNSYEQYF,TGTGCCAGCAGCTCAGCGGGCTTAAACTCCTACGAGCAGTACTTC,NA,NA,TRBJ2-7,TRBV11-2
CASSYTTWVSDEKLFF,TGTGCCAGCAGTTACACGACTTGGGTTTCGGATGAAAAACTGTTTTTT,NA,NA,TRBJ1-4,TRBV6-6
CASSLLERDRQYF,TGTGCCAGCAGCCTTTTGGAACGGGACAGGCAGTATTTT,NA,TRBD1,TRBJ2-3,TRBV5-4
CASAGQGNYGYTF,TGTGCCAGCGCCGGACAGGGTAACTATGGCTACACCTTC,NA,TRBD1,TRBJ1-2,TRBV7-9
CASSLASDPEAFF,TGTGCCAGCAGCTTGGCCTCGGACCCTGAAGCTTTCTTT,once,NA,TRBJ1-1,TRBV5-6
CASSAPQRTSGRYSTDTQYF,TGTGCCAGCAGCGCCCCCCAGCGGACTAGCGGGAGGTACAGCACAGATACGCAGTATTTT,few,TRBD2,TRBJ2-3,TRBV9
CASIKAGPGAYEQYF,TGTGCCAGCATTAAGGCCGGGCCCGGAGCCTACGAGCAGTACTTC,NA,NA,TRBJ2-7,TRBV7-9
CASSQATGGHYEQYF,TGCGCCAGCAGCCAAGCAACAGGGGGGCACTACGAGCAGTACTTC,once,TRBD1,TRBJ2-7,TRBV4-1
CASSVGRDEQYF,TGTGCCAGCAGTGTGGGCAGGGACGAGCAGTACTTC,few,NA,TRBJ2-7,TRBV2
CASNPGTGSYNEQFF,TGTGCCAGCAATCCCGGGACAGGGTCCTACAATGAGCAGTTCTTC,NA,NA,TRBJ2-1,TRBV21-1
CASSQNLGEKLFF,TGTGCCAGCAGCCAGAACCTCGGGGAAAAACTGTTTTTT,NA,NA,TRBJ1-4,TRBV7-3
CASSLGQVYEQYF,TGTGCCAGCAGCTTAGGGCAGGTCTACGAGCAGTACTTC,NA,NA,TRBJ2-7,TRBV11-2
CASGDRSTQFF,TGTGCTAGTGGGGATAGATCCACGCAGTTCTTC,few,NA,TRBJ2-1,TRBV12-5
CASSLSGPQGAGTDTQYF,TGTGCCAGCAGTTTATCGGGACCTCAGGGAGCGGGCACAGATACGCAGTATTTT,many,NA,TRBJ2-3,TRBV27
CASSYPTSYEQYF,TGTGCCAGCAGCTATCCAACTTCCTACGAGCAGTACTTC,NA,NA,TRBJ2-7,TRBV5-6
CASSLATPGLYEQYF,TGTGCCAGCAGCTTAGCTACCCCAGGCCTCTACGAGCAGTACTTC,NA,NA,TRBJ2-7,TRBV7-9
CASSLGGQSTGELFF,TGCGCCAGCAGCTTGGGAGGACAGAGCACCGGGGAGCTGTTTTTT,once,NA,TRBJ2-2,TRBV5-1
CASSPDRSSYNEQFF,TGTGCCAGCAGCCCCGACAGGAGCTCCTACAATGAGCAGTTCTTC,NA,NA,TRBJ2-1,TRBV7-2
CSGGGQYNEQFF,TGCAGCGGCGGGGGACAGTACAATGAGCAGTTCTTC,NA,NA,TRBJ2-1,TRBV29-1
CASTTGRGETQYF,TGTGCCAGCACCACCGGGAGGGGCGAGACCCAGTACTTC,NA,TRBD2,TRBJ2-5,TRBV11-2
CASTSFGGTANTEAFF,TGTGCCAGCACCTCCTTTGGAGGGACAGCTAACACTGAAGCTTTCTTT,once,TRBD1,TRBJ1-1,TRBV27
CASSLVRGPSGRQTQYF,TGTGCCAGCAGCTTAGTGAGGGGGCCTAGCGGGAGACAGACCCAGTACTTC,once,TRBD2,TRBJ2-5,TRBV11-2
CASSFPGQNTEAFF,TGCGCCAGCAGCTTTCCTGGACAAAACACTGAAGCTTTCTTT,NA,NA,TRBJ1-1,TRBV5-1
CASSLGGAQSFYEQYF,TGTGCCAGCAGCTTGGGGGGGGCGCAAAGTTTCTACGAGCAGTACTTC,once,NA,TRBJ2-7,TRBV5-4
CASSFPNQPQHF,TGTGCCAGCAGTTTTCCCAATCAGCCCCAGCATTTT,NA,NA,TRBJ1-5,TRBV27
CATSRGQDNTGELFF,TGTGCCACCAGCAGAGGACAGGACAACACCGGGGAGCTGTTTTTT,NA,NA,TRBJ2-2,TRBV15
CATRKGSGSNQPQHF,TGTGCCACGAGAAAGGGTTCGGGGAGCAATCAGCCCCAGCATTTT,NA,NA,TRBJ1-5,TRBV6-5
CASSLAGTSGYEQYF,TGCGCCAGCAGCTTGGCCGGGACTAGCGGGTACGAGCAGTACTTC,many,TRBD2,TRBJ2-7,TRBV5-1
CASSRGGSYEQYF,TGTGCCAGCAGCAGGGGCGGCTCCTACGAGCAGTACTTC,NA,NA,TRBJ2-7,TRBV6-5
CASSYPYDPEKLFF,TGCGCCAGCAGTTACCCGTACGATCCTGAAAAACTGTTTTTT,few,NA,TRBJ1-4,TRBV4-1
CASSIRSLTSMGETQYF,TGTGCCAGCAGCATCCGATCCCTGACTAGTATGGGAGAGACCCAGTACTTC,NA,NA,TRBJ2-5,TRBV28
CASSLVQKNTEAFF,TGTGCCAGCAGTTTAGTACAGAAGAACACTGAAGCTTTCTTT,NA,NA,TRBJ1-1,TRBV28
CASSLAPGANEQFF,TGTGCCAGCAGCTTAGCTCCGGGAGCCAATGAGCAGTTCTTC,NA,NA,TRBJ2-1,TRBV7-8
CASSSERYEQYF,TGTGCCAGCAGCTCTGAGCGCTACGAGCAGTACTTC,NA,NA,TRBJ2-7,TRBV7-8